This T cell receptor (beta chain) derives from a study of cytomegalovirus exposure and HLA in healthy donors. Turning to the study itself: Previous work identified roughly 120 million unique TCR beta sequences from roughly 170 million T cells. Within an early data release were around 87 million unique TCRs drawn from HLA-typed donors. Whole-study results and caveats: Researchers reported in a later analysis that common viral pathogens appeared linked to several top clusters. Prior analysis indicated that the majority of TCR beta V segments exhibited productivity approximately 87% or approximately 30% of the time.

As regards this clone: Its target is not known. In the same sample, other DNA sequences code for this CDR3.

The PCR ran on 60 Vbeta and 13 Jbeta primers. Some clones are missing from TCRdb's copy, which holds only in-frame ones; the method was immunoSEQ multiplex PCR. In the table there are 110,000 or so clones, 77% of which are singletons. The clonotype was recovered from a man aged 35-49 years in good health and CMV-seropositive. Sequenced material: PBMCs.

CDR3 sequence reads: CASSSQGWLYNEQFF. In DNA form, the CDR3 reads TGCGCCAGCAGCTCTCAGGGGTGGCTATACAATGAGCAGTTCTTC. The gene calls are TRBV5-1 and TRBJ2-1; D possibly corresponds to TRBD1 (6 bases). The CDR3 runs 15 residues. Trimming took 3 bases from V and 4 from J, leaving 14 bases between them. Germline-derived CDR1 and CDR2 are SGHRS and YFSETQ. Full variable domain (missing parts from reference TRBV5-1 and TRBJ2-1): KAGVTQTPRYLIKTRGQQVTLSCSPISGHRSVSWYQQTPGQGLQFLFEYFSETQRNKGNFPGRFSGRQFSNSRSEMNVSTLELGDSALYLCASSSQGWLYNEQFFGPGTRLTVL.